The source of this TCR beta chain is a study of early T cells in non-severe SARS-CoV-2 infection. On the study more broadly: Bulk RNA isolated from unsorted whole blood underwent sequencing; chains were not paired. Study-level points and caveats: Using VDJdb, the matching emphasized anti-spike CD8 responses while missing private and CD4 specificities.

Unique molecular identifiers were affixed to single, distinct cDNA molecules. TCRdb reanalysed the 5' RACE reads using MiXCR and keeps one entry per CDR3 protein. The sample holds about 110,000 distinct CDR3 sequences, 12% seen once. CDR1 and CDR2 from the germline V gene are SQVTM and ANQGSEA. The CDR3 has 12 residues. Deletions cut 4 bases from V and 3 bases from J, with 8 bases between. This clonotype showed up just a few times. Its antigen is currently unknown. This sequence joins TRBV29-1 and TRBJ2-3; the D is unclear. What was sequenced was whole blood. This clonotype originated in an adult who was a healthcare worker with PCR-confirmed SARS-CoV-2 infection or an uninfected control (not recorded which). CDR3 DNA sequence: TGCAGCGTTGCCGCTGGAACAGATACGCAGTATTTT. Protein: CSVAAGTDTQYF.